Listed below are T cell receptor beta chains from one sample, sequenced in a study of blood T cells in healthy people across ages. TCRdb fed the 5' RACE reads into MiXCR, producing one record per CDR3 protein. The data hold hundreds of thousands of distinct CDR3 sequences, with approximately 65% observed a single time. The sequenced material came from blood. These receptor sequences come from a man aged 25-40 years in good health. The CDR3 runs from the conserved cysteine through the conserved F or W. A D gene is named only where the DNA matches it firmly. Expanded clones are given a class, and other clones once, few, many or no size at all.

TRBD1 - TRBJ2-7 TRBV5-1 TGCGCCAGCAGCTTACAGGGGACAGCTACCTACGAGCAGTACTTC CASSLQGTATYEQYF
TRBD1 - TRBJ2-7 TRBV29-1 TGCAGCGCCACTGGGACAGATACTTCTTACGAGCAGTACTTC CSATGTDTSYEQYF
TRBD2 - TRBJ2-1 TRBV7-9 TGTGCCAGCAGCCCGGATACTAGCGGGGGTTACAATGAGCAGTTCTTC CASSPDTSGGYNEQFF
- - TRBJ2-5 TRBV20-1 TGCAGTGCTAGAGAAGGGGGAGGGGAGACCCAGTACTTC CSAREGGGETQYF
- - TRBJ2-3 TRBV3-1 TGTGCCAGCAGCCAAGTGGATACGCAGTATTTT CASSQVDTQYF
- many TRBJ1-6 TRBV7-2 TGTGCCAGCAGCTTACAGGGTCAGATTAATTCACCCCTCCACTTT CASSLQGQINSPLHF
- - TRBJ1-5 TRBV28 TGTGCCAGCAGCGACAGAACCCAGCATTTT CASSDRTQHF
TRBD1 - TRBJ2-3 TRBV11-1 TGTGCCAGCAGCCATGGGACAGACCCATCAGGGGATACGCAGTATTTT CASSHGTDPSGDTQYF
- - TRBJ2-5 TRBV27 TGTGCCAGCAGCCCAAACGGGCTACTCATCGGGAAGCAGTACTTC CASSPNGLLIGKQYF
- - TRBJ2-1 TRBV5-1 TGCGCCAGCAGCTTGGGATCAGGGGGGCCACACAATGAGCAGTTCTTC CASSLGSGGPHNEQFF
- - TRBJ2-7 TRBV7-2 TGTGCCAGCAGCCTAGACGGGACGGATTACTACGAGCAGTACTTC CASSLDGTDYYEQYF
TRBD2 few TRBJ2-3 TRBV29-1 TGCAGCGTACTAGCGGGGGGAGGAGATACGCAGTATTTT CSVLAGGGDTQYF
- - TRBJ2-3 TRBV12-3/TRBV12-4 TGTGCCAGCAGTTTGGTAAGAGTTGGGTCAGATACGCAGTATTTT CASSLVRVGSDTQYF
- - TRBJ2-3 TRBV27 TGTGCCAGCAGTCCGGGGGGCCTGACTTACACAGATACGCAGTATTTT CASSPGGLTYTDTQYF
TRBD2 few TRBJ2-3 TRBV19 TGTGCCAGTAGTACAGGACTAGCCGATACGCAGTATTTT CASSTGLADTQYF
TRBD2 many TRBJ2-7 TRBV12-3/TRBV12-4 TGTGCCAGCAGCCGCCCGGGGGGGTACGAGCAGTACTTC CASSRPGGYEQYF
- - TRBJ2-1 TRBV9 TGTGCCAGCAGCGTAGAGCCCCTGTTTAGGGTAAGCTCCTACAATGAGCAGTTCTTC CASSVEPLFRVSSYNEQFF
- - TRBJ1-2 TRBV9 TGTGCCAGCAGCCTTCAACCACAAAACTATGGCTACACCTTC CASSLQPQNYGYTF
TRBD2 once TRBJ2-3 TRBV4-2 TGTGCCAGCAGCCACGGGCTAGCGGGGGTGGATACGCAGTATTTT CASSHGLAGVDTQYF
- - TRBJ2-7 TRBV28 TGTGCCAGCAGTTTTCCCCCAGTGGGGGGCGAGCAGTACTTC CASSFPPVGGEQYF
- - TRBJ2-3 TRBV14 TGTGCCAGCAGCCAAGATCATGGACTCCTCACAGATACGCAGTATTTT CASSQDHGLLTDTQYF
- - TRBJ2-1 TRBV7-2 TGTGCCAGCAGCTTAGCGGCTTTCAATGAGCAGTTCTTC CASSLAAFNEQFF
TRBD1 - TRBJ1-2 TRBV29-1 TGCAGCGTTGGACAGGGGGCAGGTGGCTACACCTTC CSVGQGAGGYTF
TRBD1 - TRBJ2-3 TRBV4-3 TGCGCCAGCAGCCAAGAGTTTCGGACAGGGGGCACAGATACGCAGTATTTT CASSQEFRTGGTDTQYF
TRBD2 - TRBJ2-7 TRBV6-2/TRBV6-3 TGTGCCAGCAGTTGGGGGGGAAGGAGCGAGCAGTACTTC CASSWGGRSEQYF
- - TRBJ1-2 TRBV12-3/TRBV12-4 TGTGCCAGCAGACCACCAGGGGCGACGAGCCTATATGGCTACACCTTC CASRPPGATSLYGYTF
TRBD2 few TRBJ2-7 TRBV28 TGTGCCAGCAGACCACCGGGACTAGGAAGCTCCTACGAGCAGTACTTC CASRPPGLGSSYEQYF
TRBD2 once TRBJ2-3 TRBV20-1 TGCAGTGCCCGAAGGGAGGGGACAGATACGCAGTATTTT CSARREGTDTQYF
- - TRBJ2-7 TRBV3-1 TGTGCCAGAACCCGGAGGGTGACCTACGAGCAGTACTTC CARTRRVTYEQYF
- - TRBJ2-1 TRBV5-6 TGTGCCAGCAGCTTACTAGGGGCGAGCGAGCAGTTCTTC CASSLLGASEQFF
- - TRBJ1-2 TRBV3-1 TGTGCCAGCAGCCAACTGACAGTTTCTAACTATGGCTACACCTTC CASSQLTVSNYGYTF
TRBD1 - TRBJ2-7 TRBV7-9 TGTGCCTGCACCGGGACAGATTCCTACGAGCAGTACTTC CACTGTDSYEQYF
- - TRBJ1-1 TRBV20-1 TGCAGTGCTAGAACCCACCAGCAGGTATTGAACACTGAAGCTTTCTTT CSARTHQQVLNTEAFF
- - TRBJ1-2 TRBV6-2/TRBV6-3 TGTGCCAGCAGTTACGGTCGGGACGGGAGCTATGGCTACACCTTC CASSYGRDGSYGYTF
TRBD1 - TRBJ2-7 TRBV2 TGTGCCAGCACCCGGACAGGGAACAATGAGCAGTACTTC CASTRTGNNEQYF
TRBD1 few TRBJ1-1 TRBV6-1 TGTGCCAGCAGTGGCCGACAGGGTGTGGGGAACACTGAAGCTTTCTTT CASSGRQGVGNTEAFF
- - TRBJ2-2 TRBV29-1 TGCAGCGTTGACACGGATCCTACCGGGGAGCTGTTTTTT CSVDTDPTGELFF
- - TRBJ2-7 TRBV5-4 TGTGCCAGCAGCGACCGGGACACCTCCTACGAGCAGTACTTC CASSDRDTSYEQYF
- once TRBJ1-2 TRBV5-1 TGCGCCAGCAGCTTGGGGTTTGGAAACTATGGCTACACCTTC CASSLGFGNYGYTF
- - TRBJ2-1 TRBV7-9 TGTGCCAGCAGCCGCGCGGGCCAGGACAATGAGCAGTTCTTC CASSRAGQDNEQFF
- - TRBJ1-6 TRBV25-1 TGTGCCAGCGGACCCCGAAGCTCCTATAATTCACCCCTCCACTTT CASGPRSSYNSPLHF
- few TRBJ2-7 TRBV28 TGTGCCAGCAGTTTGTCCAGGGTGGGTTACGAGCAGTACTTC CASSLSRVGYEQYF
TRBD1 - TRBJ1-5 TRBV12-3/TRBV12-4 TGTGCCAGCAGTTTTGGAGGGGCAGGGGGTCAGCCCCAGCATTTT CASSFGGAGGQPQHF
- - TRBJ2-3 TRBV20-1 TGCAGTTGCTTGAGCACAGATACGCAGTATTTT CSCLSTDTQYF
TRBD2 once TRBJ2-3 TRBV20-1 TGCAGTGCTAGAGATCGAAGACTAGCGGGGGTCACAGATACGCAGTATTTT CSARDRRLAGVTDTQYF
- - TRBJ2-1 TRBV6-4 TGTGCCAGCAGTGACTCTTCCGGGGGAGACTACAATGAGCAGTTCTTC CASSDSSGGDYNEQFF
- - TRBJ1-5 TRBV20-1 TGCAGTGCTAGACAGGGACCTCCCTATCAGCCCCAGCATTTT CSARQGPPYQPQHF
- - TRBJ1-4 TRBV15 TGTGCCACCAGCAGAGTGAAGGGGCAGACTAATGAAAAACTGTTTTTT CATSRVKGQTNEKLFF
- - TRBJ2-5 TRBV6-5 TGTGCCAGCAGTTATATGGCAGCCGGCGGGGAGCAGTACTTC CASSYMAAGGEQYF